Shown below are 14 T cell receptor beta chains from a single sample sequenced in a study of blood T cell repertoires in COVID-19. Using immunoSEQ multiplex PCR, the repertoire was profiled, and TCRdb retains in-frame clones only, with some absent. The repertoire includes more than 250,000 clones, about 87% of them detected once, and about 5.7% sits in the top ten. Source material: PBMCs or T cells enriched from blood (not recorded which). The receptors shown here come from a woman between 25 and 40 years old who had recovered from COVID-19.

The chain uses TRBV5-6 and TRBJ2-5; 7 nucleotides match TRBD2. The V gene end was trimmed by 4 bases and the J gene end by 4 bases; junction bases not matched to a gene: 7. The germline V gene encodes CDR1 SGHDT and CDR2 YYEEEE. CDR3 length equals 14 residues. This CDR3 reads CASSPPGGTETQYF. The DNA of the CDR3 is TGTGCCAGCAGCCCCCCGGGGGGAACAGAGACCCAGTACTTC. The variable domain in full, completed from reference TRBV5-6 and TRBJ2-5, reads DAGVTQSPTHLIKTRGQQVTLRCSPKSGHDTVSWYQQALGQGPQFIFQYYEEEERQRGNFPDRFSGHQFPNYSSELNVNALLLGDSALYLCASSPPGGTETQYFGPGTRLLVL.

The chain links TRBV2 to TRBJ2-1; TRBD1 aligns across 10 bases. This CDR3 contains 13 residues. Germline V gene sequence: CDR1 SNHLY, CDR2 FYNNEI. V lost 4 bases to trimming and J lost 8 bases; unmatched junction nucleotides: 2. CDR3 DNA: TGTGCCAGCAGTGGACAGGGGGCCCATGAGCAGTTCTTC. Translated, it gives CASSGQGAHEQFF.

The chain has TRBV28 and TRBJ1-5; a weak D match, TRBD1 (5 bases). The germline V gene has CDR1 MDHEN and CDR2 SYDVKM. Trimming took off 5 bases at V and 6 bases at J, with 14 bases between the two ends. The CDR3 covers 14 residues. CDR3 amino acids: CASSLRQFRQPQHF. In DNA form, the CDR3 reads TGTGCCAGCAGTCTAAGACAGTTTCGTCAGCCCCAGCATTTT.

The chain is built from TRBV4-1 and TRBJ2-5, with D unclear. Germline CDR1 MGHRA, CDR2 YSYEKL. This CDR3 spans 15 amino acids. Trimming removed 0 bases from V and 6 bases from J, with 14 bases in between. The CDR3 loop is CASSQDLFTTQTQYF. The CDR3 DNA follows: TGCGCCAGCAGCCAAGATCTTTTTACCACTCAGACCCAGTACTTC.

This sequence joins TRBV5-4 and TRBJ2-1; 8 nucleotides agree with TRBD2. Germline V gene sequence: CDR1 SGHNT, CDR2 YYREEE (reference sequence). The CDR3 has 15 residues. V was clipped by 3 bases and J by 5 bases; unmatched bases: 7. This CDR3 is CASSSIGGANNEQFF. In nucleotides, the CDR3 is TGTGCCAGCAGCTCAATCGGGGGGGCGAACAATGAGCAGTTCTTC. The whole variable domain, filled in from reference TRBV5-4 and TRBJ2-1, reads ETGVTQSPTHLIKTRGQQVTLRCSSQSGHNTVSWYQQALGQGPQFIFQYYREEENGRGNFPPRFSGLQFPNYSSELNVNALELDDSALYLCASSSIGGANNEQFFGPGTRLTVL.

The table lists this clone with a few counts. The V gene is TRBV5-5, the J gene TRBJ1-6; D is possibly TRBD1 (6 bases). Between the trimmed V and J ends, which lost 4 bases and 4 bases, there was a span of 9 bases. Per the germline V gene, CDR1 is SGHKS and CDR2 is YYEKEE (reference sequence). The CDR3 has 14 amino acids. CDR3 bases: TGTGCCAGCAGCCCAACAGGGTATAATTCACCCCTCCACTTT. Its protein is CASSPTGYNSPLHF. Full variable domain (remainder filled in from reference TRBV5-5 and TRBJ1-6): DAGVTQSPTHLIKTRGQQVTLRCSPISGHKSVSWYQQVLGQGPQFIFQYYEKEERGRGNFPDRFSARQFPNYSSELNVNALLLGDSALYLCASSPTGYNSPLHFGNGTRLTVT.

The chain combines TRBV6-6 with TRBJ1-1, with TRBD1 matching over 9 bases. CDR1 is MNHNY and CDR2 is SVGAGI in the germline V gene (reference sequence). This CDR3 has 16 residues. The ends lost 5 bases at V and 4 bases at J; junction bases unmatched: 11. CDR3 residues: CASSARDRARGTEAFF. The CDR3 DNA reads TGTGCCAGCAGTGCCCGGGACAGGGCGCGTGGCACTGAAGCTTTCTTT.

V and J are TRBV11-2 and TRBJ1-1; TRBD1 is a possible D gene (6 bases). The germline V and J ends were trimmed by 4 bases and 7 bases, with 16 bases remaining between them. This CDR3 is built from 14 residues. CDR1 is SGHAT, CDR2 FQNNGV, per germline. This CDR3 reads CASSSTRGHHEAFF. In DNA form, the CDR3 reads TGTGCCAGCAGCTCGACCAGGGGACACCATGAAGCTTTCTTT.

The chain links TRBV6-6 to TRBJ1-6; 7 bases align to TRBD1. The CDR3 is 16 amino acids. Germline trimming cut 0 bases from V and 5 bases from J; bases unmatched to any gene: 4. CDR1 and CDR2 (germline): MNHNY, SVGAGI (reference sequence). CDR3 residues: CASSYSRQGNNSPLHF. The CDR3 DNA follows: TGTGCCAGCAGTTACTCGAGACAGGGAAATAATTCACCCCTCCACTTT.

J is TRBJ1-4 and V is TRBV6-5, with D unresolved. The germline V gene encodes CDR1 MNHEY and CDR2 SVGAGI. V lost 6 bases and J 0 bases, leaving 8 bases between the germline ends. The CDR3 runs 14 residues. The DNA of the CDR3 is TGTGCCAGCAGAAACAGTGCAACTAATGAAAAACTGTTTTTT. Translating it yields CASRNSATNEKLFF.

The table lists this clone with a few counts. The CDR3 DNA is TGTGCCAGCAGTCCCCTTAGAAGCTCCTACAATGAGCAGTTCTTC. Translated, it gives CASSPLRSSYNEQFF. This chain links TRBV2 with TRBJ2-1; D call uncertain. V was shortened by 5 bases and J by 0 bases, with 11 bases between the two germline ends. In germline, CDR1 is SNHLY, CDR2 FYNNEI. The CDR3 extends over 15 amino acids.

This rearrangement joins TRBV6-5 to TRBJ2-1; 8 nucleotides match TRBD1. Germline trimming cut 7 bases from V and 8 bases from J; bases unmatched to any gene: 10. This CDR3 comprises 14 residues. Per the germline V gene, CDR1 is MNHEY and CDR2 is SVGAGI. CDR3 region: CASTGQGAVDEQFF. The CDR3 coding sequence is TGTGCCAGCACGGGCCAGGGGGCTGTCGATGAGCAGTTCTTC.

V and J are TRBV3-1 (or the pseudogene TRBV3-2) and TRBJ1-1; D may be TRBD1 (6 bases). This CDR3 contains 13 residues. Trimming cost V 2 bases and J 7 bases, with 11 bases left between them. CDR1 and CDR2 from the germline V gene are LGHDT and YNNKEL (reference sequence). This CDR3 reads CASSQQGRSEAFF. The CDR3 DNA is TGTGCCAGCAGCCAACAGGGGAGAAGTGAAGCTTTCTTT.

The J gene is TRBJ1-1, the V gene TRBV29-1; D is possibly TRBD1 (5 bases). This CDR3 is built from 11 residues. CDR1 and CDR2 from the germline V gene are SQVTM and ANQGSEA. CDR3 in DNA: TGCACCGTGACAGAAAACACTGAAGCTTTCTTT. Its translation is CTVTENTEAFF.